These 2 T cell receptor beta chains came from one sample sequenced in a study of blood T cell repertoires in COVID-19. Sequencing used immunoSEQ multiplex PCR; TCRdb keeps in-frame clones, though not all of them. In the table there are some 87,000 clones, around four fifths of which are singletons. The sample comprised peripheral blood. These receptors all come from a woman aged 65 to 85 with active or convalescent COVID-19.

J is TRBJ1-1 and V is TRBV5-4, with a weak D call TRBD1 (6 bases). The length of the CDR3 is 14 residues. With 2 bases removed from V and 3 bases from J, the gap between germline ends came to 11 bases. Germline CDR1 reads SGHNT; CDR2 reads YYREEE (reference sequence). The chain's CDR3 is CASSLQGADTEAFF. CDR3 nucleotides: TGTGCCAGCAGCTTACAGGGAGCGGACACTGAAGCTTTCTTT.

This clone was observed a single time. The same CDR3 can be traced to other DNA sequences in this sample. The chain combines TRBV9 with TRBJ2-1, with 9 bases that match TRBD2. The CDR3 spans 16 residues. V lost 0 bases to trimming and J lost 0 bases; unmatched junction nucleotides: 1. Germline CDR1 SGDLS, CDR2 YYNGEE. CDR3 sequence reads: CASSVGGGGSYNEQFF. In DNA, the CDR3 is TGTGCCAGCAGCGTAGGCGGGGGGGGCTCCTACAATGAGCAGTTCTTC.